This T cell receptor (beta chain) was captured in a study of identical twins. Study findings and constraints: Findings came from cross-sectional statistics, without long-term follow-up of donors. Part of the zero-insertion signal could reflect confounding by invariant MAIT and iNKT cells.

About this clonotype: The antigen is not known.

This CDR3 contains 14 residues. Germline V gene lookup returns CDR1 SEHNR and CDR2 FQNEAQ (reference sequence). Trimming removed 2 bases from V and 6 bases from J, with 10 bases in between. Unique molecular identifiers were present on the cDNA, which also gained a universal primer site by template switching. TCRdb processed the 5' RACE reads anew with MiXCR; each CDR3 protein has one entry. The sample has some 710,000 distinct CDR3 sequences; around 6.1% are singletons. The J gene is TRBJ2-2, the V gene TRBV7-9; D gene uncertain. The sequence was collected from a man younger than 35 in good health. The source material was naive T cells sorted from blood. CDR3 DNA sequence: TGTGCCAGCAGCTTATCATCCCAGCCCGGGGAGCTGTTTTTT. This gives the protein CASSLSSQPGELFF.